Listed here are 12 T cell receptor beta chains from one sample, sequenced in a study of shared clonotypes between healthy human individuals (dated by TCRdb to the early 2020s). Receptors were amplified or captured by the immunoSEQ multiplex PCR assay. TCRdb re-hosts the immuneACCESS table, in-frame sequences only. Its copies lack some clones; in the studies checked, an unresolved V gene accounts for under half of them, and the cause for the rest is not known. This sample holds millions of clones; around 94% were observed only once. The top ten constitute roughly 0.15% of the sample. The sequenced sample consisted of naive CD4+ T cells sorted from blood. Taken with the paper, the label for cell subset or site translates to: CD45RA+ positively selected. The origin of the receptors is a man aged 18 to 30 in good health.

The CDR3 DNA sequence: TGTGCCAGCAGCCCCCGGACAGAAACCCCTGGAAACACCATATATTTT. Its translation is CASSPRTETPGNTIYF. V gene TRBV5-6 combines with J gene TRBJ1-3, with D perhaps TRBD1 (6 bases). Trimming took 4 bases from V and 2 from J, leaving 16 bases between them. Germline values: CDR1 SGHDT, CDR2 YYEEEE. There are 16 residues in the CDR3.

This rearrangement joins TRBV7-9 to TRBJ2-7, with 9 bases fitting TRBD1. V trimming: 3 bases; J trimming: 0 bases; junction bases outside the gene matches: 12. The CDR3 is 18 residues long. The germline V gene encodes CDR1 SEHNR and CDR2 FQNEAQ (reference sequence). DNA of the CDR3: TGTGCCAGCAGCTTCTCGAGACCTACAGGGGGCGGCTCCTACGAGCAGTACTTC. Translation: CASSFSRPTGGGSYEQYF.

This chain connects TRBV7-2 to TRBJ1-2; D not resolved. V was cut by 1 base and J by 6 bases, with 9 bases left in between. Germline V lookup: CDR1 SGHTA, CDR2 FQGNSA. The CDR3 totals 13 residues. CDR3 DNA: TGTGCCAGCAGCTTAGTACCAGGCAATGGCTACACCTTC. Its protein product is CASSLVPGNGYTF.

The chain is built from TRBV7-9 and TRBJ2-3; TRBD2 aligns across 7 bases. Trimming at V came to 5 bases and at J to 1 base, leaving 12 bases not matched to a gene. Germline assignment: CDR1 SEHNR and CDR2 FQNEAQ (reference sequence). The CDR3 is 17 amino acids. The CDR3 here is CASSPGTIVGGTDTQYF. The CDR3 bases are TGTGCCAGCAGCCCCGGGACTATTGTGGGGGGCACAGATACGCAGTATTTT.

This clone was observed a single time. Other DNA variants within this sample encode the same CDR3. The V and J genes are TRBV30 and TRBJ1-5; D perhaps matches TRBD1 (5 bases). The V gene's germline CDR1 is GTSNPN and CDR2 SVGIG (reference sequence). The CDR3 has 13 residues. Trimming stripped 2 bases from V and 6 bases from J, with 11 bases between. Here the CDR3 reads CAWSTQGAQPQHF. CDR3 DNA: TGTGCCTGGAGTACCCAGGGCGCTCAGCCCCAGCATTTT.

Of note for this clone: Other DNA sequences in the sample encode the same CDR3. The rearrangement links TRBV18 to TRBJ1-2, with D possibly being TRBD1 (6 bases). The V and J ends lost 3 bases and 4 bases respectively, with 9 bases between them. Germline V lookup: CDR1 KGHSH, CDR2 LQKENI. There are 13 residues in the CDR3. The CDR3 here is CASSPTTGYGYTF. The CDR3 region has the DNA TGTGCCAGCTCACCTACGACAGGCTATGGCTACACCTTC.

This sequence joins TRBV4-1 and TRBJ2-7; D remains ambiguous. V lost 2 bases and J 3 bases, leaving 5 bases between the germline ends. The germline V gene encodes CDR1 MGHRA and CDR2 YSYEKL. The CDR3 consists of 12 residues. For the CDR3, the DNA is TGCGCCAGCAGCCAAACCGGCTACGAGCAGTACTTC. This gives the protein CASSQTGYEQYF.

The rearrangement joins TRBV19 to TRBJ1-5; TRBD1 is a possible D gene (6 bases). There are 17 residues in the CDR3. Trimming pared 3 bases from V and 2 bases from J, leaving 17 bases between. Germline V lookup: CDR1 LNHDA, CDR2 SQIVND (reference sequence). The CDR3 spells CASSILAGALGNQPQHF. As DNA, the CDR3 is TGTGCCAGTAGTATCCTGGCAGGGGCTTTAGGCAATCAGCCCCAGCATTTT.

This sequence joins TRBV23-1 and TRBJ2-2, with 10 bases lining up with TRBD1. TRBV23-1 is an ORF, with its function uncertain. With 8 bases clipped from V and 4 bases from J, the junction kept 4 bases outside the gene matches. The CDR3 consists of 14 residues. CDR3 sequence reads: CASWRDRGTGELFF. The CDR3 DNA sequence: TGCGCCAGCTGGCGGGACAGGGGCACCGGGGAGCTGTTTTTT.

CDR3 nucleotide sequence: TGTGCCAGCAGTCAAATGACTAGCCCCTGGGAGCAGTACTTC. Translated, it gives CASSQMTSPWEQYF. The V call is TRBV27, the J call TRBJ2-7; TRBD2 agrees at 7 bases. J gave up 7 bases and V 5 bases, and 11 bases lay outside the gene matches. Germline V gene lookup returns CDR1 MNHEY and CDR2 SMNVEV (reference sequence). The CDR3 is made up of 14 amino acids.

The chain has TRBV11-3 and TRBJ1-6; 9 bases agree with TRBD1. The CDR3 spans 20 residues. After removal of 4 bases from V and 6 bases from J, the junction contained 19 bases not matched to a gene. Germline-derived CDR1 and CDR2 are SGHNT and YENEEA. The CDR3, as DNA: TGTGCCAGCAGCTCGAGGTATCCGGGACAGGGTCCTCTCCTTAATTCACCCCTCCACTTT. Protein sequence: CASSSRYPGQGPLLNSPLHF.

Of note for this clone: Other DNA sequences from this sample encode an identical CDR3 as well. V and J are TRBV14 and TRBJ1-6; no reliable D call. Germline-derived CDR1 and CDR2 are SGHDN and FVKESK. This CDR3 is 16 amino acids long. V lost 0 bases and J lost 9, with 15 bases in between. Written as DNA, the CDR3 is TGTGCCAGCAGCCAAGATTTGGGGTCGGCCGGTTCACCCCTCCACTTT. Translating gives CASSQDLGSAGSPLHF.